The present TCR beta chain was sequenced within a study of human T cells and chemical hapten exposure. TCRdb independently ran MiXCR on the RACE reads; one entry per CDR3 protein. The sample lists hundreds of thousands of distinct CDR3 sequences, 6% to 7% occurring once. This clonotype has only a few counts. Stated time point: patch test 2, 6 weeks after DPC sensitization. Treatment of the sample: therapeutic diphenylcyclopropenone sensitization with weekly scalp DPC. Germline V gene data show CDR1 as MNHEY and CDR2 as SVGAGI. This CDR3 is built from 14 residues. V dropped 0 bases and J dropped 5 bases, with 11 bases sitting between them.

This material consisted of whole blood, taken in connection with sensitization to the hapten diphenylcyclopropenone (DPC). The origin of this receptor is a young woman with alopecia areata. Some clones in this sample may be carry-over from other donors' samples. The chain joins TRBV6-5 to TRBJ2-7, with D possibly matching TRBD2 (6 bases). The CDR3 reads CASSYSNGGNEQYF. Written as DNA, the CDR3 is TGTGCCAGCAGTTACTCGAACGGGGGAAACGAGCAGTACTTC.